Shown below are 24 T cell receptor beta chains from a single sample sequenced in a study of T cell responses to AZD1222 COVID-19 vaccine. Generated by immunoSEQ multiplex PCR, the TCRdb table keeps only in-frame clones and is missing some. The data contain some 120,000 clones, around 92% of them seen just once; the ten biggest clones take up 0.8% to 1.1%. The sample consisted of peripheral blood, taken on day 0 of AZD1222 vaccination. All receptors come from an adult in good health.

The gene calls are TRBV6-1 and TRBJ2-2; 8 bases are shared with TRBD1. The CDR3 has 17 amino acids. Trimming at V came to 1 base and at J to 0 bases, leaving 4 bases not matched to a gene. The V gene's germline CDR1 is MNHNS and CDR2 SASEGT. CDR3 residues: CASSEGYRGSNTGELFF. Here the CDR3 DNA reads TGTGCCAGCAGTGAAGGGTACAGGGGGTCGAACACCGGGGAGCTGTTTTTT.

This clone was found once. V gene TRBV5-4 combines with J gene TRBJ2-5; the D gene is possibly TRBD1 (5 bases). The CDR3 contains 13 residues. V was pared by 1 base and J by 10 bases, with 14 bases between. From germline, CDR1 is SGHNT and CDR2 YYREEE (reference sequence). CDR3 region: CASSLKKGDDQYF. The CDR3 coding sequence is TGTGCCAGCAGCTTGAAAAAAGGGGATGACCAGTACTTC.

The DNA of the CDR3 is TGTGCCACCAGCAGACACCAGACAGGGAAAGATACGCAGTATTTT. It translates to CATSRHQTGKDTQYF. The gene calls are TRBV15 and TRBJ2-3; TRBD1 agrees at 7 bases. The trim removed 2 bases at V and 5 bases at J, leaving 7 bases unmatched. Germline assignment: CDR1 LNHNV and CDR2 YYDKDF (reference sequence). This CDR3 region has 15 residues.

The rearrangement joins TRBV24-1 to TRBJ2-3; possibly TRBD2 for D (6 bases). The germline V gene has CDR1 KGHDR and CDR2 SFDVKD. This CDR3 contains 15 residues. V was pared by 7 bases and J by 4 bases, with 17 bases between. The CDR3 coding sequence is TGTGCCACCAGCCCCTCCCGGGGGAAGGCAGATACGCAGTATTTT. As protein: CATSPSRGKADTQYF.

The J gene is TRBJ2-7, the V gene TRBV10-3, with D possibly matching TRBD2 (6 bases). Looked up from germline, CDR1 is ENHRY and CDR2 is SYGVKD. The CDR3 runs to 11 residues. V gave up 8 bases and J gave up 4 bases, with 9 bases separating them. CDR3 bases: TGTGCCATCGGGCGGGAATACGAGCAGTACTTC. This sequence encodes CAIGREYEQYF.

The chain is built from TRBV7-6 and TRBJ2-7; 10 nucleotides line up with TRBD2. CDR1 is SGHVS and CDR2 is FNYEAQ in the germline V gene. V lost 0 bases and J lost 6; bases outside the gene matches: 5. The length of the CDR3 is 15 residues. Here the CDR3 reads CASSLASGRAAEQYF. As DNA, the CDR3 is TGTGCCAGCAGCTTAGCCAGCGGGAGGGCGGCCGAGCAGTACTTC.

The CDR3 DNA reads TGCGCCAGCAGCACTTTTCTTACGAACACTGAAGCTTTCTTT. Its protein is CASSTFLTNTEAFF. This chain connects TRBV4-1 to TRBJ1-1, with D uncertain. The CDR3 runs to 14 residues. Trimming pared 5 bases from V and 1 base from J, leaving 11 bases between. Germline loops: CDR1 MGHRA, CDR2 YSYEKL.

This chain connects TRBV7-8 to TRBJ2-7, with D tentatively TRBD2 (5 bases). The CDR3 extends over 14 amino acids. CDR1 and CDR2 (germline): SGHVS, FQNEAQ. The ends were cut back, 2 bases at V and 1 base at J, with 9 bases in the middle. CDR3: CASSLIGESYEQYF. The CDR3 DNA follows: TGTGCCAGCAGCTTAATCGGGGAGTCCTACGAGCAGTACTTC.

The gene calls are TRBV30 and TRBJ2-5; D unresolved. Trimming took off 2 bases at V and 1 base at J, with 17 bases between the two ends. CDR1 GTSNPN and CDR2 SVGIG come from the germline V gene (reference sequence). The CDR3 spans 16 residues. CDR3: CAWSKGLGRFQETQYF. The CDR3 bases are TGTGCCTGGAGTAAGGGCCTCGGACGGTTCCAAGAGACCCAGTACTTC.

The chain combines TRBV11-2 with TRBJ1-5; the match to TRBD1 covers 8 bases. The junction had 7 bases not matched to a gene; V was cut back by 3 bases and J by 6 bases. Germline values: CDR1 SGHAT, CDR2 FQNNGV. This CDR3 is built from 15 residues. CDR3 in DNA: TGTGCCAGCAGCTTCGACAGGGGAGGGAGTCAGCCCCAGCATTTT. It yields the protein CASSFDRGGSQPQHF.

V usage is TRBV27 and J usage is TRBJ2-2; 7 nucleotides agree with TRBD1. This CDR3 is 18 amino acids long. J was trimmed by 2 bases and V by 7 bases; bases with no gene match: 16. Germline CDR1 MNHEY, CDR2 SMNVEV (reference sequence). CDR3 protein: CASMDHSPGTANTGELFF. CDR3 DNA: TGTGCCAGCATGGACCACAGCCCCGGGACAGCTAACACCGGGGAGCTGTTTTTT.

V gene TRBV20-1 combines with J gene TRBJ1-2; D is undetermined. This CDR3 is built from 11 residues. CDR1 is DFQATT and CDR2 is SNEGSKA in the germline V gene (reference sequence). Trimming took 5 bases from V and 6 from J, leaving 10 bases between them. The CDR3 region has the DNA TGCAGTGCTGGAAAACACGATGGCTACACCTTC. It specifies CSAGKHDGYTF.

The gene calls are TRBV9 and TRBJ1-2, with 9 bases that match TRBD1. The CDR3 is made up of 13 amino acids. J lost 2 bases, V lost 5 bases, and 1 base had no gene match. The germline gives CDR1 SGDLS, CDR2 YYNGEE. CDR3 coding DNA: TGTGCCAGCAGGACAGGGGGGAACTATGGCTACACCTTC. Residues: CASRTGGNYGYTF.

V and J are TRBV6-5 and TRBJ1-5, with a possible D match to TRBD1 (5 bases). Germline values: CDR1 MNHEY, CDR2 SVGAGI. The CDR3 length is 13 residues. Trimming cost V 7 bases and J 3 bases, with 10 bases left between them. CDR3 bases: TGTGCCAGCACTCGACAGTTCAATCAGCCCCAGCATTTT. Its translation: CASTRQFNQPQHF.

The CDR3 region has the DNA TGTGCCACCAGTGATTTAAGGGAACCTCGGACCGATGAGCAGTTCTTC. The encoded protein is CATSDLREPRTDEQFF. The V gene is TRBV24-1, the J gene TRBJ2-1, with unresolved D. The germline V gene encodes CDR1 KGHDR and CDR2 SFDVKD. V gave up 1 base and J gave up 8 bases, with 17 bases separating them. The CDR3 sequence is 16 residues long.

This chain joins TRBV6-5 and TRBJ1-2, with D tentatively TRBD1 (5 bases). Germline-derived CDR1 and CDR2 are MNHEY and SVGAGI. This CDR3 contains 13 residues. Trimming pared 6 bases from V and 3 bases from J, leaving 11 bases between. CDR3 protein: CASRTDRDYGYTF. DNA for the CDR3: TGTGCCAGCAGGACCGACAGAGACTATGGCTACACCTTC.

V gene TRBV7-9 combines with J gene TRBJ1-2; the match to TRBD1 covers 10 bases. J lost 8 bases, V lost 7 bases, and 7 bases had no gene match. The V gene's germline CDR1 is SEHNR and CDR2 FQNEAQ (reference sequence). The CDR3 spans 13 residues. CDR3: CASTPGTGVGYTF. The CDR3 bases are TGTGCCAGCACCCCAGGGACAGGGGTCGGCTACACCTTC.

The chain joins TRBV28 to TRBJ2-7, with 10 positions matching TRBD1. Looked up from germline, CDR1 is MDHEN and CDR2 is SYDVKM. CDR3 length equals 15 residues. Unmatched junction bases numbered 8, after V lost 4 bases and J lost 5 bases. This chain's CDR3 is CASSSYRTGGDEQYF. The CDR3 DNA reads TGTGCCAGCAGTTCTTACCGGACAGGGGGGGACGAGCAGTACTTC. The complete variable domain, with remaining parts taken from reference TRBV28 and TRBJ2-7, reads DVKVTQSSRYLVKRTGEKVFLECVQDMDHENMFWYRQDPGLGLRLIYFSYDVKMKEKGDIPEGYSVSREKKERFSLILESASTNQTSMYLCASSSYRTGGDEQYFGPGTRLTVT.

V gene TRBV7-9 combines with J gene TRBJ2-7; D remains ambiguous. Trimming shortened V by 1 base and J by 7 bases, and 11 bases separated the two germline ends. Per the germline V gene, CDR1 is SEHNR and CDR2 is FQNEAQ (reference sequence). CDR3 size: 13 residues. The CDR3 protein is CASSLVGTEEQYF. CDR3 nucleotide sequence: TGTGCCAGCAGCTTAGTGGGTACTGAAGAGCAGTACTTC.

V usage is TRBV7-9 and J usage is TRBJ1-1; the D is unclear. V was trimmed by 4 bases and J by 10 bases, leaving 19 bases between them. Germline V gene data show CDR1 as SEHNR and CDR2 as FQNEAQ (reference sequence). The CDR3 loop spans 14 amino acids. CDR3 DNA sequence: TGTGCCAGCAGCTCACAGACCCTAGGGTCGGCAGCTTTCTTT. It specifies CASSSQTLGSAAFF.

DNA of the CDR3: TGTGCCAGCAGCGCGGAAGTGTACACCGGGGAGCTGTTTTTT. Translating gives CASSAEVYTGELFF. The V call is TRBV9, the J call TRBJ2-2; D is uncertain. The CDR3 spans 14 residues. The germline V gene has CDR1 SGDLS and CDR2 YYNGEE. The germline V and J ends were trimmed by 3 bases and 3 bases, with 9 bases remaining between them.

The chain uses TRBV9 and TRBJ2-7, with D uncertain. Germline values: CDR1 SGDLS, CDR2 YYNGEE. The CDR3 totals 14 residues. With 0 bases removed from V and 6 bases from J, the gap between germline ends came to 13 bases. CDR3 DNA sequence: TGTGCCAGCAGCGTAGAAGCGCCCCCAGTCGAGCAGTACTTC. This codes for CASSVEAPPVEQYF.

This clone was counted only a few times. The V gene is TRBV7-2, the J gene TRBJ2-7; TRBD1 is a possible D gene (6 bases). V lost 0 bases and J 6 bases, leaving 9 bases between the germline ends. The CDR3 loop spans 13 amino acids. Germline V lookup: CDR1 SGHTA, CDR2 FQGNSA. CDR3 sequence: CASSLAQGFEQYF. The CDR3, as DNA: TGTGCCAGCAGCTTAGCGCAGGGGTTCGAGCAGTACTTC.

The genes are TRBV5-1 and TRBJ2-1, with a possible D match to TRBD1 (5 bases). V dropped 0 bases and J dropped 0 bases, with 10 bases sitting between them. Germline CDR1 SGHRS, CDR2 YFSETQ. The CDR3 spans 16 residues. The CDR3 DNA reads TGCGCCAGCAGCTTGGGGGGCGGACACTCCTACAATGAGCAGTTCTTC. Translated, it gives CASSLGGGHSYNEQFF.